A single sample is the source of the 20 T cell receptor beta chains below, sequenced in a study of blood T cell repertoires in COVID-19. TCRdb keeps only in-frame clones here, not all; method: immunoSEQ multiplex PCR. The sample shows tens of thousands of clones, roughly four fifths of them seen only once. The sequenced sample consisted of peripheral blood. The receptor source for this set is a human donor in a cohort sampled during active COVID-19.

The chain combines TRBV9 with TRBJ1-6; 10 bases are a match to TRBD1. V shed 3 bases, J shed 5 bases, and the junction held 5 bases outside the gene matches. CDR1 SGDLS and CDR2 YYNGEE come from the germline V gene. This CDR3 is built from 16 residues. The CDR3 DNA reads TGTGCCAGCAGCGCCAGGACAGGGGGGAATAATTCACCCCTCCACTTT. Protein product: CASSARTGGNNSPLHF.

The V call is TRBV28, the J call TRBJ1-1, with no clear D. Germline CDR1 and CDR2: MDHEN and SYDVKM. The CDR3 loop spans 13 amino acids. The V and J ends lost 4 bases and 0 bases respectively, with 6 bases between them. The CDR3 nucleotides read TGTGCCAGCAGTTCCCCGTTGAACACTGAAGCTTTCTTT. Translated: CASSSPLNTEAFF.

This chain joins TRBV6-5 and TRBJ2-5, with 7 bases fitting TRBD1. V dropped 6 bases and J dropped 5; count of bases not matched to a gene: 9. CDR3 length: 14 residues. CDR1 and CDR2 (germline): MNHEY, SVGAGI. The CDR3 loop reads CASSRRGKGETQYF. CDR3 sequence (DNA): TGTGCCAGCAGCCGCAGGGGGAAGGGGGAGACCCAGTACTTC.

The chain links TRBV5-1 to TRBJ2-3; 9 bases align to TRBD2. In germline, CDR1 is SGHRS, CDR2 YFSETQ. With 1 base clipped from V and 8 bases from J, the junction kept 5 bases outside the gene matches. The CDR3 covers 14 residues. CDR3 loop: CASSLIAGEGTQYF. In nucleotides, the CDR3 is TGCGCCAGCAGCTTGATAGCGGGAGAGGGTACGCAGTATTTT.

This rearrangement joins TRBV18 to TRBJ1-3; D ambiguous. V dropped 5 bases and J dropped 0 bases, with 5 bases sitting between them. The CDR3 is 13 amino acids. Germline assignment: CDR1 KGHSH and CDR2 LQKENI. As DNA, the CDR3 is TGTGCCAGCTCAGAGAGCTCTGGAAACACCATATATTTT. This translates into CASSESSGNTIYF.

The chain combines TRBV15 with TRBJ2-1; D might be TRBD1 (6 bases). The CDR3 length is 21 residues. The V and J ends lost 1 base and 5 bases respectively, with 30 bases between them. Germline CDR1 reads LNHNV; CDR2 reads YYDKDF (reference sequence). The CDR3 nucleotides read TGTGCCACCAGCAGAGGAGGTTGGGACCAAAAGGCGACAGGTTCCGACAATGAGCAGTTCTTC. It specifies CATSRGGWDQKATGSDNEQFF.

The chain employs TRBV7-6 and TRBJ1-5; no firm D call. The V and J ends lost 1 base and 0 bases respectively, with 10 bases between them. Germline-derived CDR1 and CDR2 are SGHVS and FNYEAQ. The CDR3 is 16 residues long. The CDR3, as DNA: TGTGCCAGCAGCTTAGGGCAGATTTATAGCAATCAGCCCCAGCATTTT. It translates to CASSLGQIYSNQPQHF.

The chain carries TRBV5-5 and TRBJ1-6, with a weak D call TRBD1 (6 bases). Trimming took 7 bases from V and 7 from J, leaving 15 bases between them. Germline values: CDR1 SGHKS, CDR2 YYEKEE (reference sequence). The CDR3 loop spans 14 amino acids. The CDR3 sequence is CASRWWTENSPLHF. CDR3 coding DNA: TGTGCCAGCCGCTGGTGGACAGAGAATTCACCCCTCCACTTT. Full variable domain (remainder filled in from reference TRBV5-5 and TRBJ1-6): DAGVTQSPTHLIKTRGQQVTLRCSPISGHKSVSWYQQVLGQGPQFIFQYYEKEERGRGNFPDRFSARQFPNYSSELNVNALLLGDSALYLCASRWWTENSPLHFGNGTRLTVT.

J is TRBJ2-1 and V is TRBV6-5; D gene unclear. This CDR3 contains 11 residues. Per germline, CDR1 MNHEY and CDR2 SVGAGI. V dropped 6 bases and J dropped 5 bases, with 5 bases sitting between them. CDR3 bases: TGTGCCAGCAGATGGCACAATGAGCAGTTCTTC. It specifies CASRWHNEQFF.

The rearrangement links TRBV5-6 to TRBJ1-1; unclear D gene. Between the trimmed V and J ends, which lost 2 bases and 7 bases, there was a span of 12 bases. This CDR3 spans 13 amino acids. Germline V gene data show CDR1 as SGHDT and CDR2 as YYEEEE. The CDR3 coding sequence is TGTGCCAGCAGCTTAAACAGTATATATGAAGCTTTCTTT. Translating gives CASSLNSIYEAFF. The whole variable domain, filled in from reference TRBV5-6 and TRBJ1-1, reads DAGVTQSPTHLIKTRGQQVTLRCSPKSGHDTVSWYQQALGQGPQFIFQYYEEEERQRGNFPDRFSGHQFPNYSSELNVNALLLGDSALYLCASSLNSIYEAFFGQGTRLTVV.

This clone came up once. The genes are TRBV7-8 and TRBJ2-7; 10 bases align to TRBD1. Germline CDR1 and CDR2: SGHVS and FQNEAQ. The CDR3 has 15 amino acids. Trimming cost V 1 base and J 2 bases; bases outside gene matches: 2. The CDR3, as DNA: TGTGCCAGCAGCTTAGGACAGGGGGCGACCTACGAGCAGTACTTC. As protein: CASSLGQGATYEQYF.

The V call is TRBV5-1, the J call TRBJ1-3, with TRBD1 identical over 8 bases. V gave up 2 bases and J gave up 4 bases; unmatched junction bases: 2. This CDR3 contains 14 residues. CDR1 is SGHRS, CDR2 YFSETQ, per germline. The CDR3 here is CASSFRTGGNTIYF. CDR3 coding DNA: TGCGCCAGCAGCTTCAGGACAGGGGGAAACACCATATATTTT.

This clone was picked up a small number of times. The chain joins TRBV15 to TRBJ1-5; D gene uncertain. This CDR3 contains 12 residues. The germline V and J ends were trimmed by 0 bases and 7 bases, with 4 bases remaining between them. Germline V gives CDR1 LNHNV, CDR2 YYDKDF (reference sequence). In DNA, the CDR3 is TGTGCCACCAGCAGAGACGAGCAGCCCCAGCATTTT. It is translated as CATSRDEQPQHF.

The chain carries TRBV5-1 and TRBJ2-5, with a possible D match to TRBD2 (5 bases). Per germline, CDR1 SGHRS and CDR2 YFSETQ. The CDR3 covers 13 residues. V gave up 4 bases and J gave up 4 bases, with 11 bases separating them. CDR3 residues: CASSRPLAETQYF. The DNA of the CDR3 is TGCGCCAGCAGCCGCCCTCTAGCAGAGACCCAGTACTTC.

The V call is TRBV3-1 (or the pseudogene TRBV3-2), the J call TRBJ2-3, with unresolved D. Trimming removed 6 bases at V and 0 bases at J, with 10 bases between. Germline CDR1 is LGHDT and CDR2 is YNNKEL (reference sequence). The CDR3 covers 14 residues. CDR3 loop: CASRPSGSTDTQYF. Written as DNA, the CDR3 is TGTGCCAGCAGACCTAGTGGGAGCACAGATACGCAGTATTTT.

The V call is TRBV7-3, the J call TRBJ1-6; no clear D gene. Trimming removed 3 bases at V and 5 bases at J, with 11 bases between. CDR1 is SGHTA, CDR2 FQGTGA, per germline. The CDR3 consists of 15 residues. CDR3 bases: TGTGCCAGCAGCTTGGAAGGCCTAGATAATTCACCCCTCCACTTT. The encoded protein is CASSLEGLDNSPLHF.

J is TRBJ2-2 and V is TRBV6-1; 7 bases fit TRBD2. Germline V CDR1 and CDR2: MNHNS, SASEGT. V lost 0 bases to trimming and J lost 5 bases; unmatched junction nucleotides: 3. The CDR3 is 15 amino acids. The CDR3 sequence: CASSEAAGYTGELFF. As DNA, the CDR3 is TGTGCCAGCAGTGAAGCAGCGGGGTATACCGGGGAGCTGTTTTTT.

CDR3 protein: CASSLGQARREGRFELYNEQFF. The CDR3 DNA is TGTGCCAGTAGTCTGGGACAGGCGAGGCGGGAGGGCCGATTCGAACTCTACAATGAGCAGTTCTTC. J is TRBJ2-1 and V is TRBV19; the D gene is possibly TRBD2 (9 bases). The CDR3 spans 22 residues. Germline-derived CDR1 and CDR2 are LNHDA and SQIVND (reference sequence). Trimming removed 5 bases from V and 3 bases from J, with 35 bases in between.

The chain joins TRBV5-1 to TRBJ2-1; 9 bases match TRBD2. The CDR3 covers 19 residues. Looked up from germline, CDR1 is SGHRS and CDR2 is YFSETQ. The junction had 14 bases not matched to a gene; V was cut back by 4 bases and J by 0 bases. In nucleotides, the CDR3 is TGCGCCAGCAGCCTCGGAGGGACTAGCACCTCGAGCTCCTACAATGAGCAGTTCTTC. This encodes CASSLGGTSTSSSYNEQFF. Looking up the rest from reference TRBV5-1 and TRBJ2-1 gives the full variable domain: KAGVTQTPRYLIKTRGQQVTLSCSPISGHRSVSWYQQTPGQGLQFLFEYFSETQRNKGNFPGRFSGRQFSNSRSEMNVSTLELGDSALYLCASSLGGTSTSSSYNEQFFGPGTRLTVL.

CDR3 region: CASSWGGPTALSNQPQHF. The CDR3 DNA is TGCGCCAGCAGCTGGGGGGGCCCCACCGCTTTGAGCAATCAGCCCCAGCATTTT. The genes are TRBV5-1 and TRBJ1-5, with D tentatively TRBD1 (6 bases). The V and J ends lost 3 bases and 1 base respectively, with 20 bases between them. CDR3 size: 18 residues. CDR1 and CDR2 (germline): SGHRS, YFSETQ.